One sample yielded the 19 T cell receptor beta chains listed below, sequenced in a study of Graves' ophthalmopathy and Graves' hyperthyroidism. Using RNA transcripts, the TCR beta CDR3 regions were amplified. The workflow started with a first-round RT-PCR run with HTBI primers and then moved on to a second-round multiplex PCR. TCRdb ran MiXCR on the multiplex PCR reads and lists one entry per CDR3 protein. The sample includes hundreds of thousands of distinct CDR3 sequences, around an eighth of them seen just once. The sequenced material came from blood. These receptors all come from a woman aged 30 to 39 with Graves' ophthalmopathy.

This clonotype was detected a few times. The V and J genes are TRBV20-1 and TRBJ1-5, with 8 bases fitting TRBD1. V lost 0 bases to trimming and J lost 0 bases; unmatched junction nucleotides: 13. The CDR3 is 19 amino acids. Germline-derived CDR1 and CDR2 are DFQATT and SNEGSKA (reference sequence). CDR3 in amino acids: CSARDGTGGGLYSNQPQHF. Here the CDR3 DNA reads TGCAGTGCTAGAGATGGTACAGGGGGAGGATTGTATAGCAATCAGCCCCAGCATTTT.

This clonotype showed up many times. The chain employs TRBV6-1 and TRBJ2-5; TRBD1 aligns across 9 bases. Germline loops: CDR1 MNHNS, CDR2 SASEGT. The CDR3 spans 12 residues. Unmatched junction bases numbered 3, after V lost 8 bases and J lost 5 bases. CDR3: CASEDRGETQYF. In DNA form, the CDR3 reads TGTGCCAGCGAGGACAGGGGTGAGACCCAGTACTTC.

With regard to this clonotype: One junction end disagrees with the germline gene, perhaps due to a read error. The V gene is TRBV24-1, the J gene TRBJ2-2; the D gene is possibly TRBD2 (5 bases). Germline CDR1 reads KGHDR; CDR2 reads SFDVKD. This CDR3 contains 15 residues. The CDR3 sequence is CATSDLAPNTGELCF. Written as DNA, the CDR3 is TGTGCCACCAGTGATTTGGCACCGAACACCGGGGAGCTGTGTTTT.

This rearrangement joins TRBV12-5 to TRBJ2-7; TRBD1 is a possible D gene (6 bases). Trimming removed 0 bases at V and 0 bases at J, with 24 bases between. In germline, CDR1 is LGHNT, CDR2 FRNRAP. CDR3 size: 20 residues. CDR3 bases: TGTGCTAGTGGTTTGGTAACCCTAGCTCTCTCACCGGACAGCTCCTACGAGCAGTACTTC. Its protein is CASGLVTLALSPDSSYEQYF.

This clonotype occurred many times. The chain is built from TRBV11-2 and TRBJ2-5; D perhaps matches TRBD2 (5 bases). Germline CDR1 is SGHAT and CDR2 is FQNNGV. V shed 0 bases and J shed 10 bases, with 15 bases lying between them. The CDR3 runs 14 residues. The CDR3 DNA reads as TGTGCCAGCAGCTTAGATTCTGGGTTCGGGGACCAGTACTTC. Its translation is CASSLDSGFGDQYF.

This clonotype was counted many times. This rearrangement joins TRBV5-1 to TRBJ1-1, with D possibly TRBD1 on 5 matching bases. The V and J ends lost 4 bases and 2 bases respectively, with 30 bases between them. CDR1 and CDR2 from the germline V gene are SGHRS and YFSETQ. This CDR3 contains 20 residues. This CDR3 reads CASSNQGLSTLLLRNTEAFF. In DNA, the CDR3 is TGCGCCAGCAGCAATCAGGGTCTCTCGACCCTCCTGCTTCGAAACACTGAAGCTTTCTTT. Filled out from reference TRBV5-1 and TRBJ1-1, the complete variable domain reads KAGVTQTPRYLIKTRGQQVTLSCSPISGHRSVSWYQQTPGQGLQFLFEYFSETQRNKGNFPGRFSGRQFSNSRSEMNVSTLELGDSALYLCASSNQGLSTLLLRNTEAFFGQGTRLTVV.

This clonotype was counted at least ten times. The CDR3 sequence: CASSTGQVPEAFF. Written as DNA, the CDR3 is TGTGCCAGCAGTACGGGACAGGTTCCTGAAGCTTTCTTT. The V call is TRBV12-3 or TRBV12-4, the J call TRBJ1-1; TRBD1 aligns across 8 bases. The CDR3 totals 13 residues. V lost 5 bases, J lost 6 bases, and 5 bases stayed unmatched.

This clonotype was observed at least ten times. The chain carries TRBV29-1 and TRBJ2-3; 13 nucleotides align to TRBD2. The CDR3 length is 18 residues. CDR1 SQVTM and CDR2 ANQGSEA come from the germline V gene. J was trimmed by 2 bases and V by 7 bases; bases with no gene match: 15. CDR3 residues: CSATGTSGTLYTTDTQYF. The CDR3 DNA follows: TGCAGCGCCACCGGGACTAGCGGGACTTTATACACCACAGATACGCAGTATTTT.

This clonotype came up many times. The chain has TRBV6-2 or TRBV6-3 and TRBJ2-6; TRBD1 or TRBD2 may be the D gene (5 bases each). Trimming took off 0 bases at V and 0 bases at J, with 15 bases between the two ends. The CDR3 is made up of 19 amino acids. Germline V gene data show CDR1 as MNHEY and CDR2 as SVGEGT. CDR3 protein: CASSYSRGIKSSGANVLTF. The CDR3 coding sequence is TGTGCCAGCAGTTACTCGAGGGGAATCAAGAGCTCTGGGGCCAACGTCCTGACTTTC.

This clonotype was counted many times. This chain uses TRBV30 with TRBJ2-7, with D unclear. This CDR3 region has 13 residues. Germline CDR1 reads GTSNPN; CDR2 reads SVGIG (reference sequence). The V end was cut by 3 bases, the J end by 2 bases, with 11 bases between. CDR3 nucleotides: TGTGCCTGGAGCCCCGGGTCCACCTACGAGCAGTACTTC. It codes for CAWSPGSTYEQYF.

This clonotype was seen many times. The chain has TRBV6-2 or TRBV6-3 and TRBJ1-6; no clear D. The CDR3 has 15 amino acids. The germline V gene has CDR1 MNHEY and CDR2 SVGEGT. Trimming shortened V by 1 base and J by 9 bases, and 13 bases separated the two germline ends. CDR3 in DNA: TGTGCCAGCAGTTACTATCGTAGAAGCCTTTCACCCCTCCACTTT. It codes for CASSYYRRSLSPLHF.

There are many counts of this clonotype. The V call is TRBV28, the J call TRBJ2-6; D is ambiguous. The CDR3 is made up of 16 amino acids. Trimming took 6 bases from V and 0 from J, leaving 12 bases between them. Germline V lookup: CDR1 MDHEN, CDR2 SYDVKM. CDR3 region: CASSPQIFSGANVLTF. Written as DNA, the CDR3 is TGTGCCAGCAGCCCGCAAATATTCTCTGGGGCCAACGTCCTGACTTTC. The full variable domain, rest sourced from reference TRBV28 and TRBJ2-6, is DVKVTQSSRYLVKRTGEKVFLECVQDMDHENMFWYRQDPGLGLRLIYFSYDVKMKEKGDIPEGYSVSREKKERFSLILESASTNQTSMYLCASSPQIFSGANVLTFGAGSRLTVL.

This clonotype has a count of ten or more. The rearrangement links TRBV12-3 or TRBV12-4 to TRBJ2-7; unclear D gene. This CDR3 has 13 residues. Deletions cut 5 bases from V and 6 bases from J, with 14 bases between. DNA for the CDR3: TGTGCCAGCAGTCTCAGAGATTCGGCCGAGCAGTACTTC. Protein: CASSLRDSAEQYF.

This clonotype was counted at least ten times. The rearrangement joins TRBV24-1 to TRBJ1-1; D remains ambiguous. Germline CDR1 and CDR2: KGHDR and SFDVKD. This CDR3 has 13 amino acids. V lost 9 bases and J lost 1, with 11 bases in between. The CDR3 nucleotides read TGTGCCACCTCCCTCACAGAGAACACTGAAGCTTTCTTT. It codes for CATSLTENTEAFF.

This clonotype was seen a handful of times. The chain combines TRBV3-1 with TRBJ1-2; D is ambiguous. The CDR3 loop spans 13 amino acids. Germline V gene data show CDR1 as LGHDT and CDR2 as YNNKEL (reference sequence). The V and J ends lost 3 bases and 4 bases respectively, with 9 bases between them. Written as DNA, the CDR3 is TGTGCCAGCAGCCACCAGAACCTCTATGGCTACACCTTC. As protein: CASSHQNLYGYTF.

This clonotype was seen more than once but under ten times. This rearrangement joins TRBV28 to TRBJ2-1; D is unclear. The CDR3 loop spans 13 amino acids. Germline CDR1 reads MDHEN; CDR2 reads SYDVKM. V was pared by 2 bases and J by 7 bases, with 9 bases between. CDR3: CASSLAGRNEQFF. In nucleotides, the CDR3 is TGTGCCAGCAGTTTAGCCGGTAGGAATGAGCAGTTCTTC.

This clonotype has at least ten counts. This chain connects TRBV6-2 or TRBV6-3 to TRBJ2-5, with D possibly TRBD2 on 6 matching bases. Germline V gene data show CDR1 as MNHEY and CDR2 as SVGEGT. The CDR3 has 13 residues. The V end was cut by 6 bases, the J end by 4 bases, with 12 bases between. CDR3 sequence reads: CASRRDLSETQYF. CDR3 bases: TGTGCCAGCAGAAGGGACTTGTCAGAGACCCAGTACTTC.

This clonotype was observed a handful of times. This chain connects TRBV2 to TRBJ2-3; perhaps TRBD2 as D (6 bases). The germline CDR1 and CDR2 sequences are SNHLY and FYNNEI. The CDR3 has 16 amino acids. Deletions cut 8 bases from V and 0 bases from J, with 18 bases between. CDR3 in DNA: TGTGCCAGCTCCGGGACTCCTTTGGGGAGCACAGATACGCAGTATTTT. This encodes CASSGTPLGSTDTQYF.

The CDR3 loop is CASSHPRRQPQETQYF. CDR3 DNA sequence: TGCGCCAGCAGCCACCCCCGCCGACAGCCCCAAGAGACCCAGTACTTC. The chain combines TRBV4-1 with TRBJ2-5; tentative D call: TRBD1 (5 bases). This CDR3 is built from 16 residues. CDR1 and CDR2 (germline): MGHRA, YSYEKL. The germline V and J ends were trimmed by 3 bases and 1 base, with 15 bases remaining between them.